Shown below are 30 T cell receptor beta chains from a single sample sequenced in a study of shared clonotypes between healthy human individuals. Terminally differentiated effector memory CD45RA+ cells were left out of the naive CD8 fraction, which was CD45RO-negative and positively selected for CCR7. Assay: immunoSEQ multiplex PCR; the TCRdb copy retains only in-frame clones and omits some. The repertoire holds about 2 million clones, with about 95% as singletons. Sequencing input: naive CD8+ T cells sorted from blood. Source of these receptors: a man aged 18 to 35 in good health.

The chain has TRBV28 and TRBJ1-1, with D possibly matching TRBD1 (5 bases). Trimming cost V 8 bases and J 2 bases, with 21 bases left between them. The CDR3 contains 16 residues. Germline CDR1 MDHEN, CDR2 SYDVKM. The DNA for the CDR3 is TGTGCCAGCTCGACACGGGGGGTTTTGGGTAACACTGAAGCTTTCTTT. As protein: CASSTRGVLGNTEAFF.

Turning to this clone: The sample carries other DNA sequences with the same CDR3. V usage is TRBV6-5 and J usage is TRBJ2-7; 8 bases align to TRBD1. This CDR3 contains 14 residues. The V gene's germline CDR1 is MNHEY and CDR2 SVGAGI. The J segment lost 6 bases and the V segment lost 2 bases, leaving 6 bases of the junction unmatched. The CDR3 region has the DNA TGTGCCAGCAGTTACGGGCAGGGGGCAAGCGAGCAGTACTTC. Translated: CASSYGQGASEQYF.

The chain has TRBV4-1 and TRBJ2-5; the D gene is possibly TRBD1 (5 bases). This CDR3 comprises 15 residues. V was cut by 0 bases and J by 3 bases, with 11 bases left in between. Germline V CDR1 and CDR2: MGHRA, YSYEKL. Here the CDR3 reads CASSQEYTGEETQYF. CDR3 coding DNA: TGCGCCAGCAGCCAAGAGTACACAGGTGAAGAGACCCAGTACTTC.

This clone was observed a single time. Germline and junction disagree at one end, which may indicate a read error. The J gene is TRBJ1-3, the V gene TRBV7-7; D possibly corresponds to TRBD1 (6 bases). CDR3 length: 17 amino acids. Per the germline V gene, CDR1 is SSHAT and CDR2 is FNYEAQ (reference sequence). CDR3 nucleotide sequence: TGTGCTAGCAGCTTAGGTCCCATTGGGACATTGGGAAACACCATATATTTT. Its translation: CASSLGPIGTLGNTIYF.

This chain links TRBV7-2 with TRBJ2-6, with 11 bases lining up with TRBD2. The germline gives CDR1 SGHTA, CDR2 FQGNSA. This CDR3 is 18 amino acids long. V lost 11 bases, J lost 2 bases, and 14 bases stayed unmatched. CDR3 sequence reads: CAGGFPLAGGTGANVLTF. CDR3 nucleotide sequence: TGTGCCGGGGGGTTCCCCCTAGCGGGAGGAACTGGGGCCAACGTCCTGACTTTC.

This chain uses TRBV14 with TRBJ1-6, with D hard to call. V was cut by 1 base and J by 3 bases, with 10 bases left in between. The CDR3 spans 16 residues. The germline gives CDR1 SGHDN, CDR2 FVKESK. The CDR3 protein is CASSQGNSLYNSPLHF. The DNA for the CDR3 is TGTGCCAGCAGCCAAGGGAACAGCCTCTATAATTCACCCCTCCACTTT.

CDR3 nucleotide sequence: TGTGCCAGCAGCTCGGGACTAGCCATGCAGTATTTT. Its translation is CASSSGLAMQYF. The J gene is TRBJ2-3, the V gene TRBV5-5, with 9 bases matching TRBD2. Unmatched junction bases numbered 4, after V lost 3 bases and J lost 11 bases. Germline V gene data show CDR1 as SGHKS and CDR2 as YYEKEE (reference sequence). This CDR3 is 12 amino acids long.

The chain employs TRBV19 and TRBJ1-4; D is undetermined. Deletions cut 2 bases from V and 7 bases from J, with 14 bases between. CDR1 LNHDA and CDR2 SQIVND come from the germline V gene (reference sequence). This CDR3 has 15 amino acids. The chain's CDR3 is CASSISWVGSEKLFF. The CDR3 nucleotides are TGTGCCAGTAGTATATCCTGGGTAGGGAGTGAAAAACTGTTTTTT.

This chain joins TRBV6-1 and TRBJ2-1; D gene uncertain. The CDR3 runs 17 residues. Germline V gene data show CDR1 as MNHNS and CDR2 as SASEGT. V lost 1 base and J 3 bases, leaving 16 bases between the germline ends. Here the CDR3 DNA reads TGTGCCAGCAGTGAAGTTAGTACTACCCGATACTACAATGAGCAGTTCTTC. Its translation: CASSEVSTTRYYNEQFF.

CDR3 nucleotide sequence: TGTGCCAGCAGCTTCGGAGAAAAAGAGCAGTACTTC. Residues: CASSFGEKEQYF. The rearrangement joins TRBV11-2 to TRBJ2-7; D gene ambiguous. CDR3 length equals 12 residues. Germline V gives CDR1 SGHAT, CDR2 FQNNGV. V was pared by 3 bases and J by 7 bases, with 10 bases between.

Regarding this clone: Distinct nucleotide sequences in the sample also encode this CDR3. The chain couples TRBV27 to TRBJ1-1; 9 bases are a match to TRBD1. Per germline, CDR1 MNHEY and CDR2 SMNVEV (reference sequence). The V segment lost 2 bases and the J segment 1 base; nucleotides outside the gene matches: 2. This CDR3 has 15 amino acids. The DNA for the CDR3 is TGTGCCAGCAGTTTAACAGGGGGCGGGAACACTGAAGCTTTCTTT. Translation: CASSLTGGGNTEAFF.

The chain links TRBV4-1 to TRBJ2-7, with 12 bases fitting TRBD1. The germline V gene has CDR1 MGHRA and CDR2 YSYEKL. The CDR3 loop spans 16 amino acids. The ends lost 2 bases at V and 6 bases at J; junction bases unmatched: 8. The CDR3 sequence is CASSQPPGQGAPEQYF. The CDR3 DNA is TGCGCCAGCAGCCAACCGCCGGGACAGGGGGCACCCGAGCAGTACTTC.

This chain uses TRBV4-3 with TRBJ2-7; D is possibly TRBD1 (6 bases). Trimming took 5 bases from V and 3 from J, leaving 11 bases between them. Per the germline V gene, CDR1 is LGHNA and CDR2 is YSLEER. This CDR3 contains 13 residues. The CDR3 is CASSVTDSYEQYF. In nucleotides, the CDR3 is TGCGCCAGCAGCGTTACGGACAGCTACGAGCAGTACTTC.

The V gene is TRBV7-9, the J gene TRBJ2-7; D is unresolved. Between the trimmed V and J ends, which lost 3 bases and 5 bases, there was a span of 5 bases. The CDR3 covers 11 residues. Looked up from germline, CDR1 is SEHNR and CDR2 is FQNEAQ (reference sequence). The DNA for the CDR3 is TGTGCCAGCAGCTTGCCAGACGAGCAGTACTTC. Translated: CASSLPDEQYF.

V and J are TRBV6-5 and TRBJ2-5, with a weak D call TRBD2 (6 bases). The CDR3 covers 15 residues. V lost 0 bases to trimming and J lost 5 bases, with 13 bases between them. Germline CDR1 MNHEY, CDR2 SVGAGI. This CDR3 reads CASSYSTGEVETQYF. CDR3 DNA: TGTGCCAGCAGTTACTCAACGGGGGAGGTTGAGACCCAGTACTTC.

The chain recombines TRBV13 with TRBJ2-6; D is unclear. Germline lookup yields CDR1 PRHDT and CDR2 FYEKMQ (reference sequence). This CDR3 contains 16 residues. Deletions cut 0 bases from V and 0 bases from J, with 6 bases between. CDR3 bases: TGTGCCAGCAGCTTAGGGCCGTACTCTGGGGCCAACGTCCTGACTTTC. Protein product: CASSLGPYSGANVLTF. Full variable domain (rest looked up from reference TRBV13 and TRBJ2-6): AAGVIQSPRHLIKEKRETATLKCYPIPRHDTVYWYQQGPGQDPQFLISFYEKMQSDKGSIPDRFSAQQFSDYHSELNMSSLELGDSALYFCASSLGPYSGANVLTFGAGSRLTVL.

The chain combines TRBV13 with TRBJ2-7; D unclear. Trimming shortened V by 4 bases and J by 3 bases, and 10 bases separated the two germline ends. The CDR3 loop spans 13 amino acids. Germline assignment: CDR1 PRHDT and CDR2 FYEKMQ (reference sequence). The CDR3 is CASSYNVDYEQYF. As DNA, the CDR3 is TGTGCCAGCAGCTACAATGTCGACTACGAGCAGTACTTC.

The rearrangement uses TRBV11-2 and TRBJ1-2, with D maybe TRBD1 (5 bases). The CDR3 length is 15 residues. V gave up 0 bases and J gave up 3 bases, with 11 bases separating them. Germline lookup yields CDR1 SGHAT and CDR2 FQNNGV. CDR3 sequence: CASSLERWDHYGYTF. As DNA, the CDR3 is TGTGCCAGCAGCTTAGAACGTTGGGACCACTATGGCTACACCTTC.

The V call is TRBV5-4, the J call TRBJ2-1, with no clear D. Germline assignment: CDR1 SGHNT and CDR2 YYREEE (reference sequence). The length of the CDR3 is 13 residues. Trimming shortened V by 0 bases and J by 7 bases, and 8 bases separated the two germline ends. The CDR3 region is CASSLEFLNEQFF. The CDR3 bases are TGTGCCAGCAGCTTGGAATTCTTGAATGAGCAGTTCTTC.

The CDR3 DNA reads TGTGCCAGTAGTATACGTCCCGGAGAGACCCAGTACTTC. It is translated as CASSIRPGETQYF. The chain carries TRBV19 and TRBJ2-5; the D is unclear. This CDR3 is built from 13 residues. Germline V gives CDR1 LNHDA, CDR2 SQIVND (reference sequence). Trimming removed 2 bases from V and 4 bases from J, with 8 bases in between.

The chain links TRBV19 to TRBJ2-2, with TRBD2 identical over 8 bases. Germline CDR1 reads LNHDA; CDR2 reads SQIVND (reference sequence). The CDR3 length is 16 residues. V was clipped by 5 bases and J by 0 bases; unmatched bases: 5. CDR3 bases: TGTGCCAGTAGTGGGCCTAGCGGGCCGAACACCGGGGAGCTGTTTTTT. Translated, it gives CASSGPSGPNTGELFF.

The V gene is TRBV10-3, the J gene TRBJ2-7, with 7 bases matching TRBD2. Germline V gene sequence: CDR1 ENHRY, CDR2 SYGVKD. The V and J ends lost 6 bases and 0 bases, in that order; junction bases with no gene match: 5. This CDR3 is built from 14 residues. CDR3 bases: TGTGCCATCAGGGGAGGGAGGGACTCCTACGAGCAGTACTTC. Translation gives CAIRGGRDSYEQYF.

CDR3 amino acids: CASSVDGGAGKDEQYF. For the CDR3, the DNA is TGTGCCAGCAGCGTAGACGGAGGGGCAGGGAAGGACGAGCAGTACTTC. The rearrangement uses TRBV9 and TRBJ2-7, with a possible D match to TRBD2 (6 bases). This CDR3 spans 16 amino acids. V was clipped by 0 bases and J by 5 bases, with 18 bases between them. CDR1 and CDR2 from the germline V gene are SGDLS and YYNGEE.

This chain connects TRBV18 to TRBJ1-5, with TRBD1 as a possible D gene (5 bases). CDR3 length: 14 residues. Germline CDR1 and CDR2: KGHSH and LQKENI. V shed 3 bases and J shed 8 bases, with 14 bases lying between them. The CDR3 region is CASSPDKGSKPQHF. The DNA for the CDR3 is TGTGCCAGCTCACCGGACAAAGGGAGTAAGCCCCAGCATTTT.

Here the CDR3 DNA reads TGTGCCAGTCGACAGGGGGGAGTCAATCAGCCCCAGCATTTT. The encoded protein is CASRQGGVNQPQHF. This chain connects TRBV27 to TRBJ1-5, with 9 bases that match TRBD1. The length of the CDR3 is 14 residues. Germline assignment: CDR1 MNHEY and CDR2 SMNVEV (reference sequence). J gave up 3 bases and V 9 bases, and 6 bases lay outside the gene matches.

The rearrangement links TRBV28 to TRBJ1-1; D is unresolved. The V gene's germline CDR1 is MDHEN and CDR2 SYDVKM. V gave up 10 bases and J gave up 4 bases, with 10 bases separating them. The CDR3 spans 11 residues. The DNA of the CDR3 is TGTGCCACCACCCCGAGCACTGAAGCTTTCTTT. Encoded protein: CATTPSTEAFF.

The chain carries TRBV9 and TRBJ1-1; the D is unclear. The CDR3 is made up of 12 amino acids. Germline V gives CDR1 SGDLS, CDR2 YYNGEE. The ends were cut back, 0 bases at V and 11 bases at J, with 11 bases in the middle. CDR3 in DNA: TGTGCCAGCAGCGTAGGCGGCCCGGTGGCTTTCTTT. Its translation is CASSVGGPVAFF.

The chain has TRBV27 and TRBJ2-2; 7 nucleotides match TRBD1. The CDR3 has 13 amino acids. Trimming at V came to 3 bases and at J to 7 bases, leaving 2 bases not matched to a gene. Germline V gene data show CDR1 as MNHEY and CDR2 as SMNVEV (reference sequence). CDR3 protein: CASSFYRGGELFF. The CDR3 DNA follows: TGTGCCAGCAGTTTCTACAGGGGCGGGGAGCTGTTTTTT.

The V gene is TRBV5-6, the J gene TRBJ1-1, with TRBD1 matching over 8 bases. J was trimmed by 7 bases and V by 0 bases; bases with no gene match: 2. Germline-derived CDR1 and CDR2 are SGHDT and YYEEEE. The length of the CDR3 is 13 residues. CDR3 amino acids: CASSLDRGVEAFF. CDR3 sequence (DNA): TGTGCCAGCAGCTTGGACAGGGGGGTTGAAGCTTTCTTT.

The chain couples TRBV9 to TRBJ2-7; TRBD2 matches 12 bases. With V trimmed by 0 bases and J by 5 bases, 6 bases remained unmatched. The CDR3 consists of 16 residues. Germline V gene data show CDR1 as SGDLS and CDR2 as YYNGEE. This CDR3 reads CASSVAGRLAGDEQYF. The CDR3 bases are TGTGCCAGCAGCGTAGCAGGGAGACTAGCGGGAGACGAGCAGTACTTC.